This T cell receptor (beta chain) was recorded in a study of Graves' ophthalmopathy and Graves' hyperthyroidism. Study-level results: Most expanded thyroid clonotypes above 0.001 frequency also appeared in blood.

Each hyperthyroidism patient was newly diagnosed, with under 2 months' duration, and aged 18 to 65. The authors diagnosed from clinical symptoms, serum thyroxine, TRAb, thyroid ultrasound and orbital computed tomography. A volume of around 10 ml of fresh peripheral blood supplied the PBMCs. This clonotype was seen at least ten times. Its antigen is unidentified. RNA transcripts were the template, and TCR beta CDR3 regions were amplified from them. HTBI primers served in a first-round RT-PCR, which a second-round multiplex PCR followed. MiXCR, applied by TCRdb to the multiplex PCR reads, yields one record per CDR3 protein. The sample lists 350,000 to 400,000 distinct CDR3 sequences, 15% occurring once. The sample taken for sequencing was peripheral blood. This TCR was sampled from a woman aged 18-35 years with stable Graves' hyperthyroidism.

The CDR3 nucleotides are TGTGCCAGCATACGGGGGGGAAACACCGGGGAGCTGTTTTTT. Encoded protein: CASIRGGNTGELFF. The V gene is TRBV28, the J gene TRBJ2-2; 8 nucleotides line up with TRBD2. Germline V CDR1 and CDR2: MDHEN, SYDVKM. CDR3 length equals 14 residues. The J segment lost 2 bases and the V segment lost 7 bases, leaving 3 bases of the junction unmatched.